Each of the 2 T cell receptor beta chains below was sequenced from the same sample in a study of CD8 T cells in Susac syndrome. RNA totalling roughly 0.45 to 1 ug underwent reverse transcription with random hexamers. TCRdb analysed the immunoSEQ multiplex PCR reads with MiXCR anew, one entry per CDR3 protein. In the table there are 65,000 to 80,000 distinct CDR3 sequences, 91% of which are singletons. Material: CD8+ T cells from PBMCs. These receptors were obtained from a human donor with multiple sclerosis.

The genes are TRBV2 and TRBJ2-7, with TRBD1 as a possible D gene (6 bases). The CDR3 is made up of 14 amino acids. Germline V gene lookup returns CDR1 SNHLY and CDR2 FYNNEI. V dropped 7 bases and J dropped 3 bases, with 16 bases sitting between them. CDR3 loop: CASKKDRTIYEQYF. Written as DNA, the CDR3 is TGTGCCAGCAAAAAGGACAGAACAATCTACGAGCAGTACTTC. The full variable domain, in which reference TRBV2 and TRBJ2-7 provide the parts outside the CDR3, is EPEVTQTPSHQVTQMGQEVILRCVPISNHLYFYWYRQILGQKVEFLVSFYNNEISEKSEIFDDQFSVERPDGSNFTLKIRSTKLEDSAMYFCASKKDRTIYEQYFGPGTRLTVT.

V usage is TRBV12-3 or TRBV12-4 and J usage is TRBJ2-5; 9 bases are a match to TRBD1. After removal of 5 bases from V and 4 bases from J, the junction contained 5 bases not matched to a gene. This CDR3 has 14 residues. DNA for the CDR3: TGTGCCAGCAGTCCAGACAGGGGGAGAGAGACCCAGTACTTC. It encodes CASSPDRGRETQYF.